Each of the 30 T cell receptor beta chains below was sequenced from the same sample in a study of blood T cell repertoires in COVID-19. TCRdb keeps only in-frame clones here, not all; method: immunoSEQ multiplex PCR. The sample lists some 520,000 clones, roughly nine tenths seen once, with 0.75% to 0.9% in the top ten. The specimen was peripheral blood. The receptors were gathered from a man younger than 35 with COVID-19, enrolled during active disease.

The rearrangement joins TRBV6-5 to TRBJ1-4; D may be TRBD1 (6 bases). The CDR3 runs to 14 residues. V dropped 6 bases and J dropped 5 bases, with 13 bases sitting between them. Germline CDR1 and CDR2: MNHEY and SVGAGI. The CDR3 sequence: CASRATGLNEKLFF. Here the CDR3 DNA reads TGTGCCAGCAGGGCCACAGGGCTCAATGAAAAACTGTTTTTT.

The rearrangement links TRBV28 to TRBJ2-5; 8 bases agree with TRBD2. V lost 3 bases, J lost 5 bases, and 5 bases stayed unmatched. The CDR3 covers 14 residues. In germline, CDR1 is MDHEN, CDR2 SYDVKM. CDR3 sequence (DNA): TGTGCCAGCAGTTTCGGGGGGGCTGGGGAGACCCAGTACTTC. It specifies CASSFGGAGETQYF.

The CDR3 sequence: CASSYIGLAGETQYF. The CDR3 bases are TGTGCCAGCAGTTACATCGGGCTAGCGGGAGAGACCCAGTACTTC. V usage is TRBV6-2 or TRBV6-3 and J usage is TRBJ2-5; 8 bases are shared with TRBD2. The J segment lost 4 bases and the V segment lost 2 bases, leaving 6 bases of the junction unmatched. Germline values: CDR1 MNHEY, CDR2 SVGEGT. The CDR3 is 15 residues long.

V and J are TRBV9 and TRBJ2-7; 8 bases agree with TRBD1. Germline CDR1 SGDLS, CDR2 YYNGEE. The V segment lost 4 bases and the J segment 4 bases; nucleotides outside the gene matches: 10. There are 15 residues in the CDR3. CDR3 nucleotides: TGTGCCAGCAGCCCCGGGGACAGGCCTTTTTACGAGCAGTACTTC. Its protein product is CASSPGDRPFYEQYF.

V is TRBV7-8 and J is TRBJ2-7, with 7 bases fitting TRBD2. The germline V gene has CDR1 SGHVS and CDR2 FQNEAQ. The trim removed 2 bases at V and 7 bases at J, leaving 14 bases unmatched. CDR3 length equals 16 residues. CDR3 sequence: CASSLRWGGKSEEQYF. The CDR3 DNA sequence: TGTGCCAGCAGCTTAAGGTGGGGAGGGAAATCCGAAGAGCAGTACTTC.

The rearrangement uses TRBV5-6 and TRBJ1-4, with D unclear. The germline V gene has CDR1 SGHDT and CDR2 YYEEEE. This CDR3 is 15 amino acids long. V was trimmed by 2 bases and J by 8 bases, leaving 16 bases between them. CDR3 nucleotides: TGTGCCAGCAGCTTTAGACCGCCCCGAGGGGAAAAACTGTTTTTT. Protein: CASSFRPPRGEKLFF. Combining the CDR3 with reference TRBV5-6 and TRBJ1-4 gives the whole variable domain DAGVTQSPTHLIKTRGQQVTLRCSPKSGHDTVSWYQQALGQGPQFIFQYYEEEERQRGNFPDRFSGHQFPNYSSELNVNALLLGDSALYLCASSFRPPRGEKLFFGSGTQLSVL.

V is TRBV29-1 and J is TRBJ2-1; TRBD1 matches at 8 bases. J was trimmed by 9 bases and V by 1 base; bases with no gene match: 5. This CDR3 spans 13 amino acids. Germline V lookup: CDR1 SQVTM, CDR2 ANQGSEA. The DNA for the CDR3 is TGCAGCGTTGAAGGAGGACAGGGTGGTGAGCAGTTCTTC. This translates into CSVEGGQGGEQFF.

The V call is TRBV7-2, the J call TRBJ2-3; TRBD2 matches 11 bases. J was trimmed by 0 bases and V by 5 bases; bases with no gene match: 4. CDR3 length equals 16 residues. Looked up from germline, CDR1 is SGHTA and CDR2 is FQGNSA. The CDR3 region is CASSKRLAGSTDTQYF. In nucleotides, the CDR3 is TGTGCCAGCAGCAAAAGACTAGCGGGAAGCACAGATACGCAGTATTTT. The complete variable domain, with remaining parts taken from reference TRBV7-2 and TRBJ2-3, reads GAGVSQSPSNKVTEKGKDVELRCDPISGHTALYWYRQSLGQGLEFLIYFQGNSAPDKSGLPSDRFSAERTGGSVSTLTIQRTQQEDSAVYLCASSKRLAGSTDTQYFGPGTRLTVL.

The V gene is TRBV5-5, the J gene TRBJ2-7; possibly TRBD1 for D (6 bases). This CDR3 region has 11 residues. Germline lookup yields CDR1 SGHKS and CDR2 YYEKEE (reference sequence). Trimming removed 2 bases from V and 9 bases from J, with 9 bases in between. The DNA of the CDR3 is TGTGCCAGCAGCTTCATCAGGGGGCAGTACTTC. This codes for CASSFIRGQYF. Together with reference TRBV5-5 and TRBJ2-7, the CDR3 gives the full variable domain: DAGVTQSPTHLIKTRGQQVTLRCSPISGHKSVSWYQQVLGQGPQFIFQYYEKEERGRGNFPDRFSARQFPNYSSELNVNALLLGDSALYLCASSFIRGQYFGPGTRLTVT.

The rearrangement uses TRBV4-1 and TRBJ1-6; D is ambiguous. The CDR3 is made up of 16 amino acids. The germline V gene has CDR1 MGHRA and CDR2 YSYEKL. V lost 2 bases and J 5 bases, leaving 13 bases between the germline ends. The CDR3 nucleotides read TGCGCCAGCAGCCAAACGAGGGCAGTAAATAATTCACCCCTCCACTTT. It specifies CASSQTRAVNNSPLHF.

The chain carries TRBV18 and TRBJ2-2; D gene ambiguous. V dropped 4 bases and J dropped 2 bases, with 11 bases sitting between them. Germline CDR1 and CDR2: KGHSH and LQKENI. CDR3 length: 15 residues. CDR3 protein: CASSLDTINTGELFF. The CDR3 bases are TGTGCCAGCTCACTTGACACGATCAACACCGGGGAGCTGTTTTTT.

V is TRBV5-5 and J is TRBJ2-7; TRBD1 might be the D (6 bases). CDR1 is SGHKS and CDR2 is YYEKEE in the germline V gene (reference sequence). Between the trimmed V and J ends, which lost 1 base and 4 bases, there was a span of 9 bases. The CDR3 loop spans 13 amino acids. CDR3 nucleotides: TGTGCCAGCAGCTTGTCAGGGGCGTACGAGCAGTACTTC. Protein product: CASSLSGAYEQYF.

CDR3: CASSSGLVGEQYF. CDR3 nucleotide sequence: TGTGCCAGCAGTTCGGGACTGGTAGGCGAGCAGTACTTC. This rearrangement joins TRBV12-3 or TRBV12-4 to TRBJ2-7; tentatively, D is TRBD2 (6 bases). CDR3 length: 13 residues. V gave up 4 bases and J gave up 6 bases, with 13 bases separating them.

This clone has a handful of counts. V gene TRBV29-1 combines with J gene TRBJ2-2; D gene unclear. In germline, CDR1 is SQVTM, CDR2 ANQGSEA. Between the trimmed V and J ends, which lost 5 bases and 4 bases, there was a span of 11 bases. CDR3 length: 13 amino acids. For the CDR3, the DNA is TGCAGCGTTTCCCACACATTCACCGGGGAGCTGTTTTTT. Amino acids: CSVSHTFTGELFF.

Only one count was recorded for this clone. The chain carries TRBV5-5 and TRBJ2-2, with TRBD2 matching over 10 bases. Germline V lookup: CDR1 SGHKS, CDR2 YYEKEE (reference sequence). With 1 base clipped from V and 5 bases from J, the junction kept 5 bases outside the gene matches. There are 16 residues in the CDR3. For the CDR3, the DNA is TGTGCCAGCAGCTTGTCTCCACTAGCGGGGACCGGGGAGCTGTTTTTT. Residues: CASSLSPLAGTGELFF.

The V call is TRBV12-3 or TRBV12-4, the J call TRBJ1-5, with D possibly TRBD1 on 6 matching bases. The CDR3 loop spans 13 amino acids. Trimming left V 7 bases short and J 9 bases short, with 16 bases between. In DNA form, the CDR3 reads TGTGCCAGCAAGCTGACCGGGACATCGCCCCAGCATTTT. Translating gives CASKLTGTSPQHF.

This sequence joins TRBV6-1 and TRBJ2-1, with D unclear. CDR1 and CDR2 from the germline V gene are MNHNS and SASEGT. CDR3 length: 16 residues. Deletions cut 2 bases from V and 3 bases from J, with 14 bases between. The CDR3 DNA follows: TGTGCCAGCAGTGAACTTCAAGCCGCACTCTACAATGAGCAGTTCTTC. Translating gives CASSELQAALYNEQFF.

The chain combines TRBV6-1 with TRBJ2-1; 11 bases are a match to TRBD2. The CDR3 has 19 residues. Trimming took 4 bases from V and 6 from J; bases not matched to a gene: 17. CDR1 is MNHNS and CDR2 is SASEGT in the germline V gene. CDR3 nucleotides: TGTGCCAGCAGTGCAAAACCGGGACTAGCGGCGGGAATAGTCAATGAGCAGTTCTTC. It translates to CASSAKPGLAAGIVNEQFF.

This clone was seen a few times. This chain connects TRBV4-1 to TRBJ2-7; D remains unclear. CDR3 length equals 16 residues. Deletions cut 1 base from V and 5 bases from J, with 18 bases between. Germline values: CDR1 MGHRA, CDR2 YSYEKL. The CDR3 spells CASSQAVPPLRDEQYF. The CDR3 nucleotides are TGCGCCAGCAGCCAAGCCGTTCCCCCTCTGAGAGACGAGCAGTACTTC.

The CDR3 DNA follows: TGTGCCCCCAGGGAAGCGGGAGGGGGCACAGATACGCAGTATTTT. Translating gives CAPREAGGGTDTQYF. The chain employs TRBV21-1 and TRBJ2-3; no DNA check was done on the table's D call, TRBD2. TRBV21-1 corresponds to a pseudogene. This CDR3 has 15 amino acids.

The rearrangement links TRBV29-1 to TRBJ2-5; 7 bases are shared with TRBD2. The CDR3 sequence is 12 residues long. Germline loops: CDR1 SQVTM, CDR2 ANQGSEA. V lost 6 bases to trimming and J lost 4 bases; unmatched junction nucleotides: 5. The CDR3 reads CSVHSGGETQYF. CDR3 DNA sequence: TGCAGCGTCCACTCGGGGGGAGAGACCCAGTACTTC.

The rearrangement uses TRBV6-5 and TRBJ2-1, with D possibly being TRBD2 (5 bases). Per germline, CDR1 MNHEY and CDR2 SVGAGI. V lost 5 bases and J 2 bases, leaving 13 bases between the germline ends. The CDR3 has 15 residues. The CDR3 spells CASSLAAEAYNEQFF. The DNA for the CDR3 is TGTGCCAGCAGTCTGGCCGCGGAGGCCTACAATGAGCAGTTCTTC.

The chain couples TRBV19 to TRBJ2-7, with D possibly matching TRBD1 (6 bases). The germline gives CDR1 LNHDA, CDR2 SQIVND (reference sequence). The CDR3 runs to 15 residues. Between the trimmed V and J ends, which lost 1 base and 7 bases, there was a span of 17 bases. The CDR3 here is CASSIGGRAGEEQYF. CDR3 DNA sequence: TGTGCCAGTAGTATAGGAGGTAGGGCAGGGGAAGAGCAGTACTTC.

This sequence joins TRBV5-1 and TRBJ2-5, with 9 bases lining up with TRBD1. Germline-derived CDR1 and CDR2 are SGHRS and YFSETQ. V was pared by 3 bases and J by 4 bases, with 4 bases of the junction left unmatched. CDR3 length equals 14 residues. CDR3 coding DNA: TGCGCCAGCAGCTCACAGGGGGCCGGAGAGACCCAGTACTTC. This encodes CASSSQGAGETQYF.

This clone was counted once. This chain connects TRBV5-5 to TRBJ2-3; 10 bases are shared with TRBD2. The V gene's germline CDR1 is SGHKS and CDR2 YYEKEE (reference sequence). V dropped 6 bases and J dropped 4; count of bases not matched to a gene: 8. This CDR3 is 15 amino acids long. The CDR3 loop reads CASTASGRYADTQYF. DNA of the CDR3: TGTGCCAGCACCGCTAGCGGGAGATACGCAGATACGCAGTATTTT.

The rearrangement links TRBV4-1 to TRBJ2-5; D possibly corresponds to TRBD1 (5 bases). Germline loops: CDR1 MGHRA, CDR2 YSYEKL. CDR3 size: 14 residues. The V end was cut by 1 base, the J end by 4 bases, with 10 bases between. DNA for the CDR3: TGCGCCAGCAGCCAAGTGCAGGGCGTAGAGACCCAGTACTTC. This translates into CASSQVQGVETQYF.

The chain recombines TRBV3-1 (or the pseudogene TRBV3-2) with TRBJ2-3, with TRBD2 identical over 9 bases. This CDR3 comprises 15 residues. In germline, CDR1 is LGHDT, CDR2 YNNKEL (reference sequence). The V gene end was trimmed by 3 bases and the J gene end by 5 bases; junction bases not matched to a gene: 6. The CDR3 spells CASSHGGGAGDTQYF. The CDR3 region has the DNA TGTGCCAGCAGCCATGGCGGGGGGGCCGGAGATACGCAGTATTTT.

The V and J genes are TRBV7-3 and TRBJ2-1; 8 bases are shared with TRBD2. Germline V gives CDR1 SGHTA, CDR2 FQGTGA. This CDR3 comprises 16 residues. V lost 5 bases, J lost 8 bases, and 14 bases stayed unmatched. The CDR3: CASSKKAGERRHEQFF. In DNA form, the CDR3 reads TGTGCCAGCAGCAAAAAAGCGGGAGAGCGTCGGCATGAGCAGTTCTTC.

The V call is TRBV18, the J call TRBJ2-2; D is possibly TRBD1 (8 bases). This CDR3 is 17 amino acids long. V lost 3 bases and J 5 bases, leaving 19 bases between the germline ends. Looked up from germline, CDR1 is KGHSH and CDR2 is LQKENI. The CDR3 region has the DNA TGTGCCAGCTCACCGATCGGACAGGGAGGGGAAACCGGGGAGCTGTTTTTT. Amino acid sequence: CASSPIGQGGETGELFF. Variable domain in full (rest from reference TRBV18 and TRBJ2-2): NAGVMQNPRHLVRRRGQEARLRCSPMKGHSHVYWYRQLPEEGLKFMVYLQKENIIDESGMPKERFSAEFPKEGPSILRIQQVVRGDSAAYFCASSPIGQGGETGELFFGEGSRLTVL.

The rearrangement links TRBV10-1 to TRBJ1-4; D is possibly TRBD1 (5 bases). The CDR3 loop spans 16 amino acids. Germline CDR1 reads WNHNN; CDR2 reads SYGVQD (reference sequence). V gave up 7 bases and J gave up 0 bases, with 15 bases separating them. CDR3 nucleotides: TGCGCCAGCACATCCAGGGTAATGGCAACTAATGAAAAACTGTTTTTT. Protein: CASTSRVMATNEKLFF.